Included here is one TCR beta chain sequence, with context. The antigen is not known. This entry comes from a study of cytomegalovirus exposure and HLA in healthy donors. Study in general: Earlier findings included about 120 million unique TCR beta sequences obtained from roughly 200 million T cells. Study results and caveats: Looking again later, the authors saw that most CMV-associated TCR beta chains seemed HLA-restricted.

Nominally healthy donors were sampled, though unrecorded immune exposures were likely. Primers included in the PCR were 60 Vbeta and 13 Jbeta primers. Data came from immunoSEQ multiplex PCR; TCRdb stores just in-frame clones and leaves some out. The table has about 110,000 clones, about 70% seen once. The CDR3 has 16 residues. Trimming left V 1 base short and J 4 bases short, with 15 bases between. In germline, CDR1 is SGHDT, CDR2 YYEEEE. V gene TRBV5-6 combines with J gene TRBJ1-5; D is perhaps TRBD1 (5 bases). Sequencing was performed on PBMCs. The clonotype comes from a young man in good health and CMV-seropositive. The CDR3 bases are TGTGCCAGCAGCTTGTTAGGGGCCCCGGGTAATCAGCCCCAGCATTTT. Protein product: CASSLLGAPGNQPQHF.